This T cell receptor beta chain originates from a study of T cells in Graves' hyperthyroidism and ophthalmopathy. There were TCR beta CDR3 regions amplified from RNA transcripts. HTBI primers were the set used in a first-round RT-PCR of the TCR CDR3. TCRdb ran MiXCR on the multiplex PCR reads and lists one entry per CDR3 protein. Among approximately 720,000 distinct CDR3 sequences listed, around 20% were seen once. The V and J ends lost 8 bases and 1 base respectively, with 14 bases between them. This CDR3 has 14 residues. The germline V gene has CDR1 MNHEY and CDR2 SMNVEV (reference sequence). The sample consisted of blood. The gene calls are TRBV27 and TRBJ2-5; D is perhaps TRBD1 (5 bases). This TCR was recovered from a woman between 45 and 60 years old with Graves' hyperthyroidism that later progressed to Graves' ophthalmopathy. The CDR3 sequence: CASRRPGFQETQYF. The CDR3 DNA is TGTGCCAGCCGCAGGCCAGGGTTCCAAGAGACCCAGTACTTC.